The rows below give T cell receptor beta chains drawn from one sample of a study of T cell changes during pregnancy in multiple sclerosis. Profiling relied on immunoSEQ multiplex PCR, and the TCRdb table lists in-frame clones only, not all of them. The sample holds approximately 80,000 clones, roughly nine tenths seen once. The sample consisted of PBMCs, taken in the first trimester of pregnancy. These TCRs come from a female donor in good health, serving as a control in a pregnancy study. Some clones in this sample may be carry-over from other donors' samples. CDR3s include the opening cysteine and the closing phenylalanine or tryptophan. Fields, in order: J gene, V gene, D gene, CDR3 protein. A D gene is named only where the DNA matches it firmly.

TRBJ1-6	TRBV9	.	CASSTGQYNSPLHF
TRBJ2-3	TRBV9	TRBD1	CASSVDRGPDTQYF
TRBJ2-1	TRBV18	.	CASSPDRFPSYNEQFF
TRBJ2-2	TRBV7-7	TRBD2	CASSLTSGMNTGELFF
TRBJ2-3	TRBV28	.	CASSLGGSADTQYF
TRBJ1-3	TRBV19	.	CASSIDSRPSGNTIYF
TRBJ2-2	TRBV28	.	CASKIAMNTGELFF
TRBJ2-4	TRBV5-5	.	CASSLVLGRATKNIQYF
TRBJ1-1	TRBV19	.	CASSTTRATGTEAFF
TRBJ2-1	TRBV5-1	TRBD2	CASSSALADSYNEQFF
TRBJ2-5	TRBV6-8	.	CASSYSTGQETQYF
TRBJ2-7	TRBV9	.	CASSVGVGSYEQYF
TRBJ2-7	TRBV6-1	TRBD2	CASSHSGDTYEQYF
TRBJ1-2	TRBV29-1	TRBD1	CSVYDRGGYTF
TRBJ2-2	TRBV11-2	TRBD2	CASRDPAGGITGELFF
TRBJ2-5	TRBV5-4	.	CASSLPGHSQETQYF
TRBJ1-1	TRBV7-9	TRBD1	CASTRDRVGTEAFF
TRBJ2-5	TRBV2	.	CASSNRETQYF
TRBJ2-2	TRBV7-7	.	CASSFQGQNTGELFF
TRBJ1-2	TRBV27	.	CASSPQGSGGYTF
TRBJ2-1	TRBV27	.	CASSFGSGNEQFF
TRBJ1-4	TRBV27	.	CASRESMREKLFF
TRBJ2-1	TRBV7-2	TRBD1	CASSSLRGTGGDNEQFF
TRBJ2-7	TRBV7-8	.	CASSFPSSGSYEQYF
TRBJ2-3	TRBV2	.	CASSVTDTQYF
TRBJ1-1	TRBV7-9	TRBD1	CASRAGTGSNFGGAFF
TRBJ2-1	TRBV15	.	CATGAAYNEQFF
TRBJ1-1	TRBV27	.	CASSWRADTEAFF
TRBJ1-2	TRBV5-1	.	CASSDISVDGYTF
TRBJ2-7	TRBV4-1	TRBD1	CASSIGTGFREQYF
TRBJ2-5	TRBV5-1	TRBD2	CASSSPPWRAGPRETQYF
TRBJ2-1	TRBV6-4	.	CASSKDGHEQFF
TRBJ2-5	TRBV29-1	.	CSAGQSPQETQYF
TRBJ2-2	TRBV29-1	TRBD1	CSVAHGTVMNTGELFF
TRBJ2-1	TRBV28	TRBD2	CASSLSSGLAGREQFF
TRBJ1-2	TRBV27	TRBD1	CASSFLRDRDGYTF
TRBJ1-1	TRBV20-1	.	CSARVGREAFF
TRBJ2-7	TRBV2	TRBD1	CASSEAPGTANYEQYF
TRBJ1-2	TRBV6-6	TRBD1	CASRADRGGYTF
TRBJ2-5	TRBV5-6	.	CASSSSQGGETQYF
TRBJ2-3	TRBV5-1	.	CASSLVAPDTQYF
TRBJ1-1	TRBV19	.	CASRLRHLNTEAFF
TRBJ1-5	TRBV28	.	CASSPLRALDQPQHF
TRBJ2-1	TRBV5-1	.	CASSLGGSHNEQFF
TRBJ2-3	TRBV2	TRBD1	CASGQGTTDTQYF
TRBJ1-6	TRBV4-1	.	CASSQALSNNSPLHF
TRBJ2-7	TRBV28	TRBD2	CATRYLAGVYEQYF
TRBJ2-5	TRBV28	.	CASSFQGSSSQYF
TRBJ2-5	TRBV11-2	TRBD1	CASSQTGTGLETQYF
TRBJ2-7	TRBV6-1	.	CASSATGPTYEQYF
TRBJ1-2	TRBV19	.	CASSIPGTSGYTF
TRBJ2-2	TRBV5-6	.	CASSLASNTGELFF
TRBJ2-7	TRBV21-1	.	CASSGRDRYRDEQYF